This record covers a single TCR beta chain. Its antigen is unknown. No base-level quality is on record; no much larger clone is a single base apart. The data belong to a study of blood T cell repertoires in COVID-19 (dated by TCRdb to about 2020). A note on the overall study: The collaborator samples originated in the United States, Italy and Spain and spanned the acute and convalescent phases of COVID-19. The prospective study material was composed of cDNA or gDNA derived from T cells, B-cell-depleted T cells, or PBMCs. Deeply sampled blood TCRbeta repertoires from subjects exposed to, actively infected with, or recovered from COVID-19 were included in the dataset. The repertoires were made available in a free public database intended to serve as a resource for research on the immune response to SARS-CoV-2. The samples were drawn from two sources: the first 160 participants of the ongoing ImmuneRACE study, and over 1,000 subjects contributed by 6 global collaborators. A de-identified subject ID, COVID-19 status, age in years and sex were almost always included in the sample metadata. Where available, HLA class I and class II types were taken from metadata supplied by the sample provider and were not determined by assay-based typing. Broad study findings and their caveats: Clinical and demographic metadata were provided uncurated, with the amount varying by source and participant.

Whole blood was collected in K2EDTA tubes by collaborating institutions according to the institutions' own protocols. Collaborator samples were shipped for TCRbeta analysis as frozen whole blood, isolated PBMCs, or DNA extracted from either sample type. V is pared back by 1 base and J by 5 bases, with 18 bases lying between the germline termini. According to the germline V gene, CDR1 reads LGHNA and CDR2 reads YNFKEQ. From the cysteine up to the phenylalanine, the CDR3 has a length of 16 residues. The DNA shown is the 48-base CDR3, in frame from base 1. TCRbeta CDR3 regions were amplified from genomic DNA using the immunoSEQ Assay, a bias-controlled multiplex PCR. Per the authors' processing: Within the assay, amplification of reference gene primers was used to estimate how many nucleated cells each sample contained. To quantify the absolute abundance of each unique TCRbeta CDR3 rearrangement, sequence reads were collapsed and filtered. For each sample, productive Simpson clonality was calculated as the square root of Simpson's diversity index over productive rearrangements. Held by TCRdb, this immuneACCESS table contains in-frame sequences only and omits some clones. Under half of the omission traces to an unresolved V gene where checked; the cause of the rest is unknown. The D gene and trimming were derived from the DNA, and the V and J assignments and clone size from that table. This sample comprises about 200,000 clones, roughly 80% of them detected only once. Less than 20% of the sample belongs to the ten largest clones.

This TCR was recovered from a human donor in a cohort sampled during active COVID-19. The sequencing sample was made of peripheral blood. Rearrangement joined TRBV4-2 to TRBJ2-7, with TRBD2 as a weak D call on 6 bases. DNA sequence: TGTGCCAGCAGCCAAGCAAACCGCGGGATCCGGAACGAGCAGTACTTC. This gives the protein CASSQANRGIRNEQYF.